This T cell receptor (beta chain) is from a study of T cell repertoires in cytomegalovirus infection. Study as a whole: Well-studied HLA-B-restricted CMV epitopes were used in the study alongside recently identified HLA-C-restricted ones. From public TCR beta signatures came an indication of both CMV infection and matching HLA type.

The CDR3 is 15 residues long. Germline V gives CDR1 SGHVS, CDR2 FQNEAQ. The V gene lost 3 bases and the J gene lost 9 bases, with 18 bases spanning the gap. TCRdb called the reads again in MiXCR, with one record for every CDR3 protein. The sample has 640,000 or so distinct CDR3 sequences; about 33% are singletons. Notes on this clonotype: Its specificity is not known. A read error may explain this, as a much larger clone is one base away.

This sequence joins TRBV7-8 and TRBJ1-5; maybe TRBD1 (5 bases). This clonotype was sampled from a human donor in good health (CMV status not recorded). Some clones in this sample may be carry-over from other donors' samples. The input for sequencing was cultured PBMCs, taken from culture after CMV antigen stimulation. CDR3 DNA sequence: TGTGCCAGCAGCTTGGGGTGGGGCTCGGATCGGCCCCAGCATTTT. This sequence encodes CASSLGWGSDRPQHF.